The TCR beta chain described here comes from a study of T cell responses to AZD1222 COVID-19 vaccine. The data were produced by immunoSEQ multiplex PCR, yet TCRdb's version contains in-frame clones alone and is incomplete. This table has 140,000 to 150,000 clones, 92% appearing once. The CDR3 consists of 17 residues. The germline CDR1 and CDR2 sequences are SGHTA and FQGNSA. After removal of 4 bases from V and 0 bases from J, the junction contained 9 bases not matched to a gene. Points on this clone: Its antigen remains unknown.

Broader study findings: Within unmutated variant regions lay the reported targets of nearly half of spike-specific TCRs. Mapped onto spike, vaccine-associated CD4 TCRs spanned it and were dominant at 160-218 and 743-854.

This clonotype was obtained from an adult in good health. The genes are TRBV7-2 and TRBJ2-1; 7 positions agree with TRBD1. The sample here was peripheral blood, taken on day 0 of AZD1222 vaccination. The CDR3 DNA reads as TGTGCCAGCAGCTACCCGACAGGGATGAGCTCCTACAATGAGCAGTTCTTC. Amino acids: CASSYPTGMSSYNEQFF.